The entry below describes one T cell receptor (beta chain). It has no known antigen specificity. Per-base qualities were not stored, and no clone one base away is much larger. The CDR3, from cysteine to phenylalanine, totals 14 residues. Only CDR3 DNA is held: 42 bases, read in frame from base 1. The germline V gene yields MRHNA for CDR1 and SNTAGT for CDR2. Trimming takes 7 bases from V and 1 base from J, and the germline ends sit 13 bases apart. The sample comes from a study of blood T cell repertoires in COVID-19 (dated by TCRdb to about 2020). Concerning the study at large: The collaborator samples originated in the United States, Italy and Spain and spanned the acute and convalescent phases of COVID-19. Where HLA class I and class II types were available, the types were taken from metadata supplied by the sample provider, not from assay-based typing. A freely available public database, intended as a resource for researchers studying the immune response to SARS-CoV-2, is where the repertoires were released. The prospective study material was composed of cDNA or gDNA derived from T cells, B-cell-depleted T cells, or PBMCs. Sample metadata almost always included a de-identified subject ID, COVID-19 status, age in years and sex. Deeply sampled blood TCRbeta repertoires from subjects exposed to, actively infected with, or recovered from COVID-19 were included in the dataset. The samples were drawn from the first 160 participants of the ongoing ImmuneRACE study and from 950 to 1,500 subjects provided by 6 global collaborators.

TCRbeta CDR3 regions were amplified from genomic DNA using the immunoSEQ Assay, a bias-controlled multiplex PCR. From the authors' description of their analysis: The number of nucleated cells in each sample was estimated from the amplification of reference gene primers within the assay. Sequence reads were collapsed and filtered to measure the absolute abundance of every unique TCRbeta CDR3 rearrangement. For each sample, productive Simpson clonality was calculated as the square root of Simpson's diversity index over productive rearrangements. This is the immuneACCESS table as TCRdb keeps it, with only in-frame sequences that have V and J called. A part of the clones is gone; compared with another copy, unresolved V genes explain less than half, and the rest is unexplained. V and J calls and clone size are as listed in that table; D and trimming were resolved from the DNA. The sample data list over 200,000 clones, and over 80% of these were observed just once. The leading ten clones occupy 2.6% of the sample.

The collaborating institutions used their own protocols to collect whole blood in K2EDTA tubes. For TCRbeta analysis, collaborators shipped samples as frozen whole blood, isolated PBMCs, or DNA extracted from either of those sample types. The research as a whole found: Clinical and demographic metadata were provided uncurated, with the amount varying by source and participant.

The sequenced sample consisted of peripheral blood. The TCR comes from a woman aged 70-85 years with active or convalescent COVID-19. The chain employs TRBV6-4 and TRBJ1-1; the D gene is perhaps TRBD1, on 6 matching bases. For the CDR3, the sequence is CASKGERGNTEAFF. Read as DNA, the sequence is TGTGCCAGCAAGGGGGAGAGGGGGAACACTGAAGCTTTCTTT.